The 6 T cell receptor beta chains below were found in one sample sequenced in a study of EBV T-cell therapy then PD-1 blockade in nasopharyngeal carcinoma. These receptors are not linked to any known antigen. TCRdb's table, derived via immunoSEQ multiplex PCR, lists solely in-frame clones and lacks some. Among some 21,000 clones listed, 75% to 90% were seen once. Stated treatment: AdE1-LMPpoly-expanded autologous EBV-specific T-cell therapy followed by anti-PD-1 nivolumab. The input for sequencing was CD8+ T cells from blood, taken at roughly day 60 from a patient whose treatment included autologous EBV-specific T cells and nivolumab. These receptors were collected from a man in his forties with nasopharyngeal carcinoma.

The V gene is TRBV6-6, the J gene TRBJ1-1, with 7 bases identical to TRBD1. Trimming at V came to 2 bases and at J to 7 bases, leaving 10 bases not matched to a gene. Looked up from germline, CDR1 is MNHNY and CDR2 is SVGAGI (reference sequence). The CDR3 sequence is 15 residues long. The CDR3 DNA follows: TGTGCCAGCAGTTACGTACAGGGGAGGGGGTTTGAAGCTTTCTTT. Translation: CASSYVQGRGFEAFF.

This clone was seen just once. This chain links TRBV30 with TRBJ2-1; D remains ambiguous. The CDR3 length is 11 residues. V gave up 1 base and J gave up 8 bases, with 6 bases separating them. Germline-derived CDR1 and CDR2 are GTSNPN and SVGIG (reference sequence). The CDR3 region has the DNA TGTGCCTGGAGTGATGACTATGAGCAGTTCTTC. Its translation is CAWSDDYEQFF.

This sequence joins TRBV9 and TRBJ2-1; possible D gene TRBD2, 5 bases. This CDR3 comprises 15 residues. V was shortened by 0 bases and J by 6 bases, with 13 bases between the two germline ends. The germline CDR1 and CDR2 sequences are SGDLS and YYNGEE. The CDR3: CASSVGTGLLNEQFF. The CDR3 bases are TGTGCCAGCAGCGTAGGGACCGGACTCCTCAATGAGCAGTTCTTC.

V and J are TRBV7-8 and TRBJ2-7; 9 nucleotides line up with TRBD1. With 1 base clipped from V and 2 bases from J, the junction kept 3 bases outside the gene matches. This CDR3 contains 15 residues. Germline-derived CDR1 and CDR2 are SGHVS and FQNEAQ. The CDR3 DNA reads TGTGCCAGCAGCTTAGTGACAGGGGGACCCTACGAGCAGTACTTC. Amino acid sequence: CASSLVTGGPYEQYF.

The chain is built from TRBV11-1 and TRBJ2-7; D possibly corresponds to TRBD1 (6 bases). The CDR3 runs to 14 residues. Trimming took 1 base from V and 2 from J, leaving 9 bases between them. Germline V CDR1 and CDR2: SGHAT, FQDESV (reference sequence). The CDR3: CASSLVGQTYEQYF. The DNA for the CDR3 is TGTGCCAGCAGCTTAGTCGGACAGACCTACGAGCAGTACTTC.

This clone was counted between two and nine times. The genes are TRBV4-3 and TRBJ1-6, with D possibly TRBD1 on 5 matching bases. Germline loops: CDR1 LGHNA, CDR2 YSLEER. The V gene lost 4 bases and the J gene lost 9 bases, with 16 bases spanning the gap. This CDR3 is 15 amino acids long. DNA of the CDR3: TGCGCCAGCAGCCCCAGGGCAGGCGGAATTTCACCCCTCCACTTT. Translation gives CASSPRAGGISPLHF.